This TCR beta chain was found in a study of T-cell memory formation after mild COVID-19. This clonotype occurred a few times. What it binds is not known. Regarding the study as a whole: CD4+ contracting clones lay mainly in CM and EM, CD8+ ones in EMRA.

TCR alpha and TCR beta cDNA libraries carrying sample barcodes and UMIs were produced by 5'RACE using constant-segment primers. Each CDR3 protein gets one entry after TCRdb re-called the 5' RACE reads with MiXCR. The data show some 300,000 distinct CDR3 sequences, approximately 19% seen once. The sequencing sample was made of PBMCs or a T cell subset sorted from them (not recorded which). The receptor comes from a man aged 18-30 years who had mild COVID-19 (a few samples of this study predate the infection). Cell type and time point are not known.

The CDR3 loop reads CASRSQGRGAYEQYV. CDR3 bases: TGTGCCAGCAGGTCCCAGGGAAGGGGGGCCTACGAGCAGTACGTC. This rearrangement joins TRBV6-5 to TRBJ2-7; possibly TRBD1 or TRBD2 for D (6 bases each). V lost 6 bases and J 2 bases, leaving 17 bases between the germline ends. This CDR3 is built from 15 residues. CDR1 is MNHEY, CDR2 SVGAGI, per germline.